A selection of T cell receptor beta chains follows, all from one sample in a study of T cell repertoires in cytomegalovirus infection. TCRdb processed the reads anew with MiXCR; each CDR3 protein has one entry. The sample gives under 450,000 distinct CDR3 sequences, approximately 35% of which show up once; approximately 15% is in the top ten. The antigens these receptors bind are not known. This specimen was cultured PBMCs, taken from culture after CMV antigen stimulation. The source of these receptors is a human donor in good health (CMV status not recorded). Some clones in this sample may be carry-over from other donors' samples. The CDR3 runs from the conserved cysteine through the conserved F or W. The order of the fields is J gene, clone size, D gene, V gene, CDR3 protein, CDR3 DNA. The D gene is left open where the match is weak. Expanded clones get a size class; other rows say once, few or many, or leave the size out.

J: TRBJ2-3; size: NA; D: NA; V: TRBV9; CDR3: CASSVGVSGRTDTQYF; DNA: TGTGCCAGCAGCGTAGGAGTCTCGGGCCGCACAGATACGCAGTATTTT
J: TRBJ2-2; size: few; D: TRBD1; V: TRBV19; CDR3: CASIPSDRPRGELFF; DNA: TGTGCCAGTATCCCCTCGGACAGGCCCAGGGGGGAGCTGTTTTTT
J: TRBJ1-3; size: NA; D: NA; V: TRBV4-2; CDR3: CASSQDPAQIGNTIYF; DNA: TGTGCCAGCAGCCAAGATCCCGCGCAGATTGGAAACACCATATATTTT
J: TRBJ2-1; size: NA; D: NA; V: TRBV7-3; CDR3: CASSQNHGEQFF; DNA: TGTGCCAGCAGCCAAAATCACGGGGAGCAGTTCTTC
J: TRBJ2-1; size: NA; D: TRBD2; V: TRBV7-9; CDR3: CASSSSTSGAYNEQFF; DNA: TGTGCCAGCAGCTCGTCGACTAGCGGTGCCTACAATGAGCAGTTCTTC
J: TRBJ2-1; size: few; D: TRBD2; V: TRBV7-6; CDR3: CASSLGVLAGGGEQFF; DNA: TGTGCCAGCAGCTTAGGAGTCCTAGCGGGAGGCGGTGAGCAGTTCTTC
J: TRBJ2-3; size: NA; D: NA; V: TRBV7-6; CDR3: CASSSGHPGTTDTQYF; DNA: TGTGCCAGCAGCTCCGGCCACCCCGGAACCACAGATACGCAGTATTTT
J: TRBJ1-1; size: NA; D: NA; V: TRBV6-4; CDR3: CASRQFGYKNTEAFF; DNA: TGTGCCAGCCGACAGTTTGGGTATAAGAACACTGAAGCTTTCTTT
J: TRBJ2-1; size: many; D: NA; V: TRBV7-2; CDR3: CASSLVILNNEQFF; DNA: TGTGCCAGCAGCTTGGTGATACTCAACAATGAGCAGTTCTTC
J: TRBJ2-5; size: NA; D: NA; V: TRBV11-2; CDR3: CASSLAPGAQYF; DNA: TGTGCCAGCAGCTTAGCCCCGGGGGCCCAGTACTTC
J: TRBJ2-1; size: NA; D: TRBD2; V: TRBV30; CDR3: CAWSALPSGSSYNEQFF; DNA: TGTGCCTGGAGTGCCCTCCCTAGCGGGAGCTCCTACAATGAGCAGTTCTTC
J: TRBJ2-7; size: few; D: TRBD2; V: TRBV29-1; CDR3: CSVEAAGGGAGFYEQYF; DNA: TGCAGCGTTGAAGCGGCTGGGGGGGGAGCGGGATTTTACGAGCAGTACTTC
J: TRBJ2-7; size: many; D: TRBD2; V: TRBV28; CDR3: CASSSGLAGGPLSYEQYF; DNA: TGTGCCAGCAGCTCGGGACTAGCGGGAGGTCCCCTCTCCTACGAGCAGTACTTC